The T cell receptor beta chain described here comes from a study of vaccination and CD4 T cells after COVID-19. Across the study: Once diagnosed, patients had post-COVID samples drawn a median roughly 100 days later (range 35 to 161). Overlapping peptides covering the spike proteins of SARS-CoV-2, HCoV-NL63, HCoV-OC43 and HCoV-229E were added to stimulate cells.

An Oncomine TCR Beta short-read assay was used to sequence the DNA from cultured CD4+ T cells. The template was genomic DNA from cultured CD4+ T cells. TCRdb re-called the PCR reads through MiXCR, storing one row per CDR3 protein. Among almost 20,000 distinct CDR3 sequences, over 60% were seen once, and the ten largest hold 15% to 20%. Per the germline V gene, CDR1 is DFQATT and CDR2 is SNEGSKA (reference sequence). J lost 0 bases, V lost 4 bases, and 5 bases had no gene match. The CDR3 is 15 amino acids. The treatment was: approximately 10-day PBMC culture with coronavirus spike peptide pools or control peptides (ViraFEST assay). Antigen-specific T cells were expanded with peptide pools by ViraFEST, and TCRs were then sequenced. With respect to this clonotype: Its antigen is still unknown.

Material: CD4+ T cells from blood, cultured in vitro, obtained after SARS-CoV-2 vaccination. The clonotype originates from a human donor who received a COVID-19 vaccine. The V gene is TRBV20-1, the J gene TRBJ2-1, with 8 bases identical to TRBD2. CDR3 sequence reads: CSATPGGSSYNEQFF. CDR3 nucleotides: TGCAGTGCTACCCCGGGGGGGAGCTCCTACAATGAGCAGTTCTTC.